The present entry profiles one TCR beta chain with its context. The V end was cut by 5 bases, the J end by 3 bases, with 11 bases between. This CDR3 is 14 amino acids long. Per germline, CDR1 MNHEY and CDR2 SMNVEV (reference sequence). This record comes from a study of T cells after yellow fever vaccination. Study at large: Low-cell-number fractions were prepared with SMART-Seq v4 Ultra Low Input.

Study outcomes and limitations: Abundant bulk-derived clonotypes could contaminate FACS-sorted repertoires. Post-booster repertoires again held most primary-vaccination clones (roughly 96% CD4, roughly 88% CD8).

TCR cDNA, made by 5'RACE template switching, carried an added universal primer site and UMIs. One entry per CDR3 protein, called by TCRdb with MiXCR from the 5' RACE reads. In the table there are 50,000 to 60,000 distinct CDR3 sequences, about 5.2% of which are singletons. The sequence derives from a man between 18 and 29 years old who received the YFV17D yellow fever vaccine. The sequencing used PBMCs, either bulk or a sorted T-cell subset (CD4+, CD8+, memory, or dextramer-sorted; not recorded which), collected on the day of the yellow fever booster vaccination. The gene calls are TRBV27 and TRBJ2-1, with D perhaps matching TRBD1 (5 bases). CDR3 sequence: CASSPGLVYNEQFF. The CDR3 DNA reads TGTGCCAGCAGTCCAGGGCTGGTCTACAATGAGCAGTTCTTC.